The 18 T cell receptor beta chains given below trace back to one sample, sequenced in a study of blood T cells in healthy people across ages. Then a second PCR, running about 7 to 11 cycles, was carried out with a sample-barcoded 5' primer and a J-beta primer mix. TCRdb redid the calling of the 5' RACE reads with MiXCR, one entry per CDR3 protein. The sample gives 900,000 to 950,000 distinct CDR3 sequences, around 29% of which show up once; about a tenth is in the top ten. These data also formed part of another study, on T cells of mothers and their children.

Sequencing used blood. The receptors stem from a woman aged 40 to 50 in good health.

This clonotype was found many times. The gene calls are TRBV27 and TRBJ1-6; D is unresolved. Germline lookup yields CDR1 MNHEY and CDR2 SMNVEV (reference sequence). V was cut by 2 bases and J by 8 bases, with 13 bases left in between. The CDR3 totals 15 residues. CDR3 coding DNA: TGTGCCAGCAGTTTACGCGGTTACGGTGATTCACCCCTCCACTTT. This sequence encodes CASSLRGYGDSPLHF.

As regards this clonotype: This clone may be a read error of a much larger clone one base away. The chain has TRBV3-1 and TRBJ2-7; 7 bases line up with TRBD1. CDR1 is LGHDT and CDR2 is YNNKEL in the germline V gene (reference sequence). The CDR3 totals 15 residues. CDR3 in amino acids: CTSSQAGTAGYEQYF. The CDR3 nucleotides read TGTACCAGCAGCCAAGCCGGGACAGCAGGCTACGAGCAGTACTTC.

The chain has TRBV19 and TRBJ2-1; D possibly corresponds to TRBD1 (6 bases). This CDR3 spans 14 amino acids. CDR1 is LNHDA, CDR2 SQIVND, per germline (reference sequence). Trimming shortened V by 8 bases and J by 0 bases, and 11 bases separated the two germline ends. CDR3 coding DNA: TGTGCCAGTGAAACAGGGACCTCCTACAATGAGCAGTTCTTC. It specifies CASETGTSYNEQFF.

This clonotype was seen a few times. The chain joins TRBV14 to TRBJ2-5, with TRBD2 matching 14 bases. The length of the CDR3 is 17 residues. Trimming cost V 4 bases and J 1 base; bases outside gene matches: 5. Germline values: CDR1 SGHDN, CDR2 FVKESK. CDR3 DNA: TGTGCCAGCAGCCCTAGGGGACTAGCGGGGGTCCAAGAGACCCAGTACTTC. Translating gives CASSPRGLAGVQETQYF. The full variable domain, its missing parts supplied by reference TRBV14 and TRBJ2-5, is EAGVTQFPSHSVIEKGQTVTLRCDPISGHDNLYWYRRVMGKEIKFLLHFVKESKQDESGMPNNRFLAERTGGTYSTLKVQPAELEDSGVYFCASSPRGLAGVQETQYFGPGTRLLVL.

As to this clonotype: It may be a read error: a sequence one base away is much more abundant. The CDR3 protein is CASSVEPEQGAFF. The CDR3 DNA sequence: TGTGCCAGCAGCGTAGAACCGGAACAGGGAGCTTTCTTT. V usage is TRBV9 and J usage is TRBJ1-1; a weak D match, TRBD1 (6 bases). V lost 0 bases to trimming and J lost 10 bases, with 13 bases between them. Germline V gene lookup returns CDR1 SGDLS and CDR2 YYNGEE. This CDR3 region has 13 residues.

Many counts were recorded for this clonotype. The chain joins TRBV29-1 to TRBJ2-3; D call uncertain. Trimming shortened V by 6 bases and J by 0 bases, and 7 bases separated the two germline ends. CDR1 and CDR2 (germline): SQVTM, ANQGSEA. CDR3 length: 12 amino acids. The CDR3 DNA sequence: TGCAGCGTCACTCTCAGCACAGATACGCAGTATTTT. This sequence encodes CSVTLSTDTQYF.

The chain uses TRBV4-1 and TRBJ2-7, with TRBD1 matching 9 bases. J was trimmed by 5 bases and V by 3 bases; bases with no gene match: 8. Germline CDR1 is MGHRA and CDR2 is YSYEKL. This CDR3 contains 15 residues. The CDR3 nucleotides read TGCGCCAGCAGCCAGGGCGGGACAGGGTCGCACGAGCAGTACTTC. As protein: CASSQGGTGSHEQYF.

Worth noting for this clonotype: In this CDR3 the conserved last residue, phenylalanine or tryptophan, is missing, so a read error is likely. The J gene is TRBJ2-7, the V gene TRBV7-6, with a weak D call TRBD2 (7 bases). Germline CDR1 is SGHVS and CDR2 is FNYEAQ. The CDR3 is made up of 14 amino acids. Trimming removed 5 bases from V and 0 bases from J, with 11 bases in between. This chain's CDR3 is CASSRGANSYEQYC. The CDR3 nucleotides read TGTGCCAGCAGCCGGGGGGCCAACTCCTACGAGCAGTACTGC.

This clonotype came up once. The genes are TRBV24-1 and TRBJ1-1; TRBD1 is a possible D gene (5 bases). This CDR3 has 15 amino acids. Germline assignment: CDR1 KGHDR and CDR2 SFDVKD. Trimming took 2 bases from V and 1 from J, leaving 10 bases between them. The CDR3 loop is CATSDSGLGNTEAFF. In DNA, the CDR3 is TGTGCCACCAGTGATTCAGGGTTGGGGAACACTGAAGCTTTCTTT.

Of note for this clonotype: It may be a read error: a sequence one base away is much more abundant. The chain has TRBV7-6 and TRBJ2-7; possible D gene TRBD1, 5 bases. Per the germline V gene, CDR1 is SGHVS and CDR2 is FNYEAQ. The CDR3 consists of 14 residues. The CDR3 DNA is TGTGCCAGCAGCGTCTCCAGGGTTTCCTACGAGCGGTACTTC. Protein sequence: CASSVSRVSYERYF.

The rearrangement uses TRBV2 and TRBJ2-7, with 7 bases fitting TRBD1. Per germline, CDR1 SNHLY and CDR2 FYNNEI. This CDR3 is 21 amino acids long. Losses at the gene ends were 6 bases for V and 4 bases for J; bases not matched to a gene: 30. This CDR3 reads CASRKLTGFGLNSVEDYEQYF. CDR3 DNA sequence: TGTGCCAGCAGAAAACTGACAGGGTTTGGATTGAACAGTGTAGAGGATTACGAGCAGTACTTC. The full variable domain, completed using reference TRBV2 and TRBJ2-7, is EPEVTQTPSHQVTQMGQEVILRCVPISNHLYFYWYRQILGQKVEFLVSFYNNEISEKSEIFDDQFSVERPDGSNFTLKIRSTKLEDSAMYFCASRKLTGFGLNSVEDYEQYFGPGTRLTVT.

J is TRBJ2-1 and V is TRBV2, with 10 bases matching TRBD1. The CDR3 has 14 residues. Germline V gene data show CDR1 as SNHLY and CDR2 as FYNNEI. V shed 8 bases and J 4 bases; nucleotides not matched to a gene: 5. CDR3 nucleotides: TGTGCCAGCGAAGTGGGACAGGGGTACAATGAGCAGTTCTTC. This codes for CASEVGQGYNEQFF.

This CDR3 reads CASSLGSGGSYQPQHF. In DNA, the CDR3 is TGTGCCAGCAGCCTAGGGTCAGGGGGTTCTTATCAGCCCCAGCATTTT. The chain is built from TRBV7-2 and TRBJ1-5, with 7 bases lining up with TRBD1. The ends lost 5 bases at V and 5 bases at J; junction bases unmatched: 12. This CDR3 is built from 16 residues. Germline V gene sequence: CDR1 SGHTA, CDR2 FQGNSA. The full variable domain, its missing parts supplied by reference TRBV7-2 and TRBJ1-5, is GAGVSQSPSNKVTEKGKDVELRCDPISGHTALYWYRQSLGQGLEFLIYFQGNSAPDKSGLPSDRFSAERTGGSVSTLTIQRTQQEDSAVYLCASSLGSGGSYQPQHFGDGTRLSIL.

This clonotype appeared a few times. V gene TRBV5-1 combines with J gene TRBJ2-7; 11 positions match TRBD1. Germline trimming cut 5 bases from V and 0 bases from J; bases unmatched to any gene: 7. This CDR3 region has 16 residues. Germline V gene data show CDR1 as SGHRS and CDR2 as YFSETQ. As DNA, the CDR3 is TGCGCCAGCAGTTCTCGGACAGGGGGCGCCTCCTACGAGCAGTACTTC. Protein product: CASSSRTGGASYEQYF.

CDR3 amino acids: CSAHRPEQFF. The CDR3 DNA reads TGCAGTGCTCACCGCCCTGAGCAGTTCTTC. The chain combines TRBV20-1 with TRBJ2-1; D ambiguous. CDR1 DFQATT and CDR2 SNEGSKA come from the germline V gene (reference sequence). V gave up 5 bases and J gave up 9 bases, with 8 bases separating them. The CDR3 is made up of 10 amino acids.

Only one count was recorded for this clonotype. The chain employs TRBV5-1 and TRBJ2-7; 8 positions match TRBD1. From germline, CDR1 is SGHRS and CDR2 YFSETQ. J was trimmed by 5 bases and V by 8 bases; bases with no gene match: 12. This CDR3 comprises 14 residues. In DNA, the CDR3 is TGCGCCAGTGGTACCGGGACAGGTTACCACGAGCAGTACTTC. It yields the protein CASGTGTGYHEQYF.

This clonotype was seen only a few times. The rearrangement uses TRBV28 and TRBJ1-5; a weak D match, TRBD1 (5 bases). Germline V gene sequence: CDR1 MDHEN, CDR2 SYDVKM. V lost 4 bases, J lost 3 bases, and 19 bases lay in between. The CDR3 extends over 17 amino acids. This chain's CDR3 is CASSSYSNGGINQPQHF. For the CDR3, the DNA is TGTGCCAGCAGTTCCTACAGCAACGGGGGGATCAATCAGCCCCAGCATTTT.

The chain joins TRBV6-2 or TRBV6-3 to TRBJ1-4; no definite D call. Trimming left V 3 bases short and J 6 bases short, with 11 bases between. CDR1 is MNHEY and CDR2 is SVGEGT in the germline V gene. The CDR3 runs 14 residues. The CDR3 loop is CASSYGPIDEKLFF. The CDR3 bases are TGTGCCAGCAGTTATGGTCCGATAGATGAAAAACTGTTTTTT.